Below are 4 T cell receptor beta chains sequenced from a single sample in a study of CD8 T cells in Susac syndrome. RNA totalling roughly 0.45 to 1 ug underwent reverse transcription with random hexamers. TCRdb re-called the immunoSEQ multiplex PCR reads with MiXCR, one entry per CDR3 protein. The repertoire holds over 95,000 distinct CDR3 sequences, with around 92% as singletons. Material for sequencing was CD8+ T cells from PBMCs. These receptors were taken from a human donor in good health.

The V call is TRBV27, the J call TRBJ2-2; the D gene is possibly TRBD2 (6 bases). CDR1 is MNHEY, CDR2 SMNVEV, per germline (reference sequence). V lost 0 bases and J 7 bases, leaving 9 bases between the germline ends. There are 14 residues in the CDR3. This CDR3 is CASSLSRGIGELFF. Here the CDR3 DNA reads TGTGCCAGCAGTTTATCTCGCGGGATCGGGGAGCTGTTTTTT.

This clonotype was seen a single time. The chain uses TRBV15 and TRBJ2-7; D uncertain. The CDR3 covers 12 residues. V lost 5 bases, J lost 5 bases, and 10 bases lay in between. CDR1 and CDR2 (germline): LNHNV, YYDKDF (reference sequence). CDR3 bases: TGTGCCACCAGCCGATTTCAGGACGAGCAGTACTTC. Amino acids: CATSRFQDEQYF.

The chain uses TRBV20-1 and TRBJ2-7, with D possibly TRBD1 on 6 matching bases. This CDR3 has 14 residues. The germline V and J ends were trimmed by 5 bases and 4 bases, with 18 bases remaining between them. CDR1 DFQATT and CDR2 SNEGSKA come from the germline V gene (reference sequence). The CDR3 region has the DNA TGCAGTGCTCGTATGGAGACAGGAGGTTACGAGCAGTACTTC. Protein sequence: CSARMETGGYEQYF.

The chain carries TRBV7-3 and TRBJ2-5; tentative D call: TRBD1 (6 bases). The CDR3 is made up of 13 amino acids. Germline assignment: CDR1 SGHTA and CDR2 FQGTGA. The V end lost 4 bases, the J end lost 5 bases, and 11 bases lay between the germline ends. The CDR3 sequence is CASSSSGVETQYF. CDR3 DNA sequence: TGTGCCAGCAGCTCTTCAGGGGTGGAGACCCAGTACTTC.